A selection of T cell receptor beta chains follows, all from one sample in a study of shared clonotypes between healthy human individuals. Produced via immunoSEQ multiplex PCR; TCRdb's table is partial and in-frame only. The repertoire holds around 700,000 clones, with roughly 70% as singletons. The sequenced sample was memory CD4+ T cells sorted from blood. The receptors originated from a woman between 25 and 40 years old in good health. Both conserved end residues are part of each CDR3. A D gene is named only where the DNA matches it firmly. Expanded clones get a size class; other rows say once, few or many, or leave the size out.

v_gene	abundance	j_gene	d_gene	CDR3nt	CDR3aa
TRBV28	.	TRBJ2-7	.	TGTGCCAGCAGTTCACCTTCCCAAGGCCTAAACTACGAGCAGTACTTC	CASSSPSQGLNYEQYF
TRBV5-1	.	TRBJ2-7	.	TGCGCCAGCAGCTTGGGGGGAGGCTACGAGCAGTACTTC	CASSLGGGYEQYF
TRBV28	.	TRBJ1-5	.	TGTGCCAGCAGCAACAGGTTGTCGGCCCAGCATTTT	CASSNRLSAQHF
TRBV5-8	.	TRBJ2-7	.	TGTGCCAGCAGCCCATTGCGGGTTGGTGGCAGCGAGCAGTACTTC	CASSPLRVGGSEQYF
TRBV7-9	.	TRBJ2-2	.	TGTGCCAGCAGCTCCAATGCATGGAACACCGGGGAGCTGTTTTTT	CASSSNAWNTGELFF
TRBV2	few	TRBJ2-2	TRBD2	TGTGCCAGCCATCTAGCGGGAGGACCCACCGGGGAGCTGTTTTTT	CASHLAGGPTGELFF
TRBV6-4	.	TRBJ1-1	.	TGTGCCAGCAGCCGGGACAAGAACACTGAAGCTTTCTTT	CASSRDKNTEAFF
TRBV7-8	.	TRBJ2-7	TRBD2	TGTGCCAGCAGCTCCCTTACGGGGGGGGGAGGCGAGCAGTACTTC	CASSSLTGGGGEQYF
TRBV25-1	.	TRBJ2-1	.	TGTGCCAGCAGTGACGGACAGCGCCTAGGGAAAGAGCAGTTCTTC	CASSDGQRLGKEQFF
TRBV28	.	TRBJ2-5	TRBD1	TGTGCCAGCGGAAGGGGGCAGAGGGAGACCCAGTACTTC	CASGRGQRETQYF
TRBV18	few	TRBJ2-7	.	TGTGCCAGCTCACCTTCCGGGACGGTGAGCTCCTACGAGCAGTACTTC	CASSPSGTVSSYEQYF
TRBV28	.	TRBJ2-5	TRBD2	TGTGCCAGCAGTTCGCGACCGGCGGGACTAGCGCCCAGGACCCAGTACTTC	CASSSRPAGLAPRTQYF
TRBV18	.	TRBJ1-2	TRBD1	TGTGCCAGCTCAGCAGGACAGGGATTCGGAGGCTACACCTTC	CASSAGQGFGGYTF
TRBV27	.	TRBJ2-3	TRBD1	TGTGCCTTACAGATGGCCAGGGGGAAGGCCTCCACAGATACGCAGTATTTT	CALQMARGKASTDTQYF
TRBV5-1	.	TRBJ1-5	TRBD1	TGCGCCAGCAGCTTACAGGGGGCTGGTCAGCCCCAGCATTTT	CASSLQGAGQPQHF
TRBV19	few	TRBJ2-7	.	TGTGCCAGTAGTATAGATCACGGGACGTCATACTACGAGCAGTACTTC	CASSIDHGTSYYEQYF
TRBV5-1	.	TRBJ1-4	.	TGCGCCAGCAGCTTGCAAGCAGCAACTAATGAAAAACTGTTTTTT	CASSLQAATNEKLFF
TRBV9	.	TRBJ2-7	.	TGTGCCAGCAGCGTTGCGACGGGGGTGTCCTACGAGCAGTACTTC	CASSVATGVSYEQYF
TRBV18	.	TRBJ2-2	.	TGTGCCAGCTCACCAGGCTACGGCACCGGGGAGCTGTTTTTT	CASSPGYGTGELFF
TRBV28	.	TRBJ1-1	.	TGTGCCAGCAGTCCGCCGACAGGAAACACTGAAGCTTTCTTT	CASSPPTGNTEAFF
TRBV18	.	TRBJ1-2	.	TGTGCCAGCTCCTGGGGCGGTGGCTACACCTTC	CASSWGGGYTF
TRBV5-6	.	TRBJ1-5	.	TGTGCCAGCAGCTCGTTCAATCAGCCCCAGCATTTT	CASSSFNQPQHF
TRBV5-8	.	TRBJ2-2	.	TGTGCCAGCAGCCGGCCCCGGGACCGGAGGACCGGGGAGCTGTTTTTT	CASSRPRDRRTGELFF
TRBV4-2	.	TRBJ2-3	.	TGTGCCAGCAGCCAAATGGCCCGGAGCACAGATACGCAGTATTTT	CASSQMARSTDTQYF
TRBV4-2	.	TRBJ1-1	.	TGTGCCAGCAGCCAAGAAGGGTCGTACGACACTGAAGCTTTCTTT	CASSQEGSYDTEAFF
TRBV29-1	many	TRBJ1-4	.	TGCAGCGTTGGCGAGATTAATGAAAAACTGTTTTTT	CSVGEINEKLFF
TRBV18	few	TRBJ1-2	.	TGTGCCAGCTCACCCCCCGTACAGGGTCTTAACTATGGCTACACCTTC	CASSPPVQGLNYGYTF
TRBV5-6	.	TRBJ1-3	TRBD1	TGTGCCAGCAGCAACAGGGGGCAAGGAAACACCATATATTTT	CASSNRGQGNTIYF
TRBV27	.	TRBJ2-1	TRBD2	TGTGCCAGCAGTTGGGGCGCTAGCGGGAGGGCCAGGCTTGAGCAGTTCTTC	CASSWGASGRARLEQFF
TRBV5-1	.	TRBJ2-5	TRBD2	TGCGCCAGCAGCTTGGGAATTAGCGGGAGTTTGGAGACCCAGTACTTC	CASSLGISGSLETQYF
TRBV28	.	TRBJ1-5	.	TGTGCCAGCAGTCAGGAGGGCGTCAAGCCCCAGCATTTT	CASSQEGVKPQHF
TRBV18	once	TRBJ2-1	.	TGTGCCAGCTCACCGACCAGTAGTTATGAGCAGTTCTTC	CASSPTSSYEQFF
TRBV30	.	TRBJ2-1	.	TGTGCCTGGGGGGTTTTTAACCATGAGCAGTTCTTC	CAWGVFNHEQFF
TRBV28	few	TRBJ2-3	.	TGTGCCAGCAGACGGGACAACACAGATACGCAGTATTTT	CASRRDNTDTQYF
TRBV7-8	.	TRBJ2-7	.	TGTGCCAGCAGCCCGAGGACACCTAGGGGGGAGCAGTACTTC	CASSPRTPRGEQYF
TRBV5-8	.	TRBJ1-2	.	TGTGCCAGCAGCTTGGATAGGTTTCATGGCTACACCTTC	CASSLDRFHGYTF
TRBV7-2	few	TRBJ2-1	.	TGTGCCAGCCTGAAAGGGGGGGTTTACAATGAGCAGTTCTTC	CASLKGGVYNEQFF
TRBV29-1	.	TRBJ1-2	.	TGCAGCGTTGAAGATGAGGGGAACAGGGTAGGTGGCTACACCTTC	CSVEDEGNRVGGYTF
TRBV6-5	.	TRBJ2-7	TRBD2	TGTGCCAGCACCCGACTTCTAGCGGGAGAAAGCGAGCAGTACTTC	CASTRLLAGESEQYF
TRBV28	.	TRBJ1-5	TRBD1	TGTGCCAGCAGACCACCGGGACAGGGCAATCAGCCCCAGCATTTT	CASRPPGQGNQPQHF
TRBV11-2	once	TRBJ2-5	TRBD2	TGTGCCAGCAGGTCGGGACTAGCGGGAGACGAGACCCAGTACTTC	CASRSGLAGDETQYF
TRBV6-1	few	TRBJ1-2	.	TGTGCCAGCATCAATCCAGGGACCTATGGCTACACCTTC	CASINPGTYGYTF
TRBV6-5	once	TRBJ2-7	.	TGTGCCAGCATTTCCTACCCAGGGAAAAACTTC	CASISYPGKNF
TRBV29-1	many	TRBJ1-2	.	TGCAGCGTTGCACGAGGAGTCTATGGCTACACCTTC	CSVARGVYGYTF
TRBV5-4	few	TRBJ1-2	TRBD1	TGTGCCAGCAGCTTACAGGGGGTCGGTGGCTACACCTTC	CASSLQGVGGYTF
TRBV28	few	TRBJ1-3	.	TGTGCCAGCACCTCTATCGGGGCAGGCGGAAACACCATATATTTT	CASTSIGAGGNTIYF
TRBV5-1	many	TRBJ2-7	.	TGCGCCAGCAGCTCGCCGGGATACGAGCAGTACTTC	CASSSPGYEQYF